This T cell receptor (beta chain) was documented in a study of OX40 agonist ivuxolimab in advanced cancers. The ends were cut back, 0 bases at V and 6 bases at J, with 1 base in the middle. From germline, CDR1 is SGHDT and CDR2 YYEEEE. This CDR3 contains 11 residues. The data were produced by immunoSEQ multiplex PCR, yet TCRdb's version contains in-frame clones alone and is incomplete. The sample yields approximately 29,000 clones, more than 65% seen once. The source was CD4+ or CD8+ T cells sorted from blood, collected in a trial of the OX40 agonist ivuxolimab. This clonotype originated in an adult with an advanced solid tumor such as melanoma, head and neck, liver or kidney cancer. The V gene is TRBV5-6, the J gene TRBJ2-1; D not resolved. CDR3 nucleotides: TGTGCCAGCAGCTTGGGCAATGAGCAGTTCTTC. Residues: CASSLGNEQFF.